This T cell receptor (beta chain) was recovered during a study of blood T cell repertoires in COVID-19. Across the whole study: The origin of the acute and convalescent COVID-19 samples was the United States, Italy and Spain. The analysed material was cDNA or gDNA that came from T cells, B-cell-depleted T cells, or PBMCs.

The V end was cut by 4 bases, the J end by 6 bases, with 7 bases between. The CDR3 totals 12 residues. The germline V gene has CDR1 SGHRS and CDR2 YFSETQ. Original data processing: Estimated nucleated cell counts came from reference gene primer amplification. Only in-frame clones appear in the TCRdb table, and some are missing; sequencing was by immunoSEQ multiplex PCR. Clone size and the V and J calls come from that table; the DNA yielded D and trimming. Here the sample spans approximately 15,000 clones, under 95% being singletons. Input material: peripheral blood. J is TRBJ2-2 and V is TRBV5-1, with a possible D match to TRBD1 (5 bases). The receptor comes from a man aged 60 to 75 with active COVID-19. In nucleotides, the CDR3 is TGCGCCAGCAGCATAGGGGCCGGGGAGCTGTTTTTT. Encoded protein: CASSIGAGELFF.